The 13 T cell receptor beta chains below all came from one sample that was sequenced in a study of blood T cell repertoires in COVID-19. The assay was immunoSEQ multiplex PCR, and TCRdb's table has in-frame clones only and misses some. Here the sample spans 290,000 or so clones, roughly 80% being singletons. The sequencing sample was made of PBMCs or T cells enriched from blood (not recorded which). The receptors originated from a man aged 35 to 55 who had been exposed to COVID-19.

This clone was observed a handful of times. The chain uses TRBV16 and TRBJ1-3; perhaps TRBD1 as D (6 bases). This CDR3 is 15 amino acids long. Germline V CDR1 and CDR2: KGHSY, FQNENV. Trimming pared 0 bases from V and 0 bases from J, leaving 6 bases between. The CDR3 spells CASSQSRGSGNTIYF. For the CDR3, the DNA is TGTGCCAGCAGCCAATCCAGGGGCTCTGGAAACACCATATATTTT.

The table lists this clone with a count of one. The rearrangement uses TRBV6-4 and TRBJ2-2; TRBD1 aligns across 8 bases. CDR3 length equals 16 residues. Losses at the gene ends were 5 bases for V and 7 bases for J; bases not matched to a gene: 12. CDR1 is MRHNA, CDR2 SNTAGT, per germline. CDR3 nucleotides: TGTGCCAGCAGTCCCGGGACAGGCCGAACAGGCGGGGAGCTGTTTTTT. It yields the protein CASSPGTGRTGGELFF.

In its sample, this clone was seen a few times. The DNA for the CDR3 is TGCGCCAGCAGCTGGACGGGAGGACTAGCGATAAGAACTAGCACAGATACGCAGTATTTT. Translating gives CASSWTGGLAIRTSTDTQYF. The chain links TRBV5-1 to TRBJ2-3; 9 nucleotides align to TRBD2. CDR1 is SGHRS, CDR2 YFSETQ, per germline. The CDR3 is 20 amino acids. J lost 0 bases, V lost 3 bases, and 17 bases had no gene match.

The rearrangement uses TRBV10-2 and TRBJ1-3; D is unresolved. Trimming removed 6 bases from V and 7 bases from J, with 13 bases in between. The CDR3 length is 13 residues. The germline gives CDR1 WSHSY, CDR2 SAAADI. The CDR3 reads CASRAGFSNTIYF. The CDR3 DNA follows: TGCGCCAGCAGAGCGGGATTTAGTAACACCATATATTTT.

CDR3 sequence: CAISGTGGITEAFF. CDR3 DNA sequence: TGTGCCATCAGTGGGACAGGGGGCATCACTGAAGCTTTCTTT. The chain has TRBV10-3 and TRBJ1-1; 11 nucleotides agree with TRBD1. The CDR3 contains 14 residues. Germline CDR1 reads ENHRY; CDR2 reads SYGVKD. Trimming at V came to 4 bases and at J to 4 bases, leaving 2 bases not matched to a gene.

J is TRBJ2-7 and V is TRBV25-1, with D possibly being TRBD1 (5 bases). CDR1 and CDR2 (germline): MGHDK, SYGVNS. CDR3 size: 14 residues. V was shortened by 4 bases and J by 0 bases, with 10 bases between the two germline ends. The chain's CDR3 is CASSAWGLSYEQYF. The DNA of the CDR3 is TGTGCCAGCAGTGCATGGGGCCTCTCCTACGAGCAGTACTTC.

The J gene is TRBJ2-7, the V gene TRBV5-5; no clear D. V lost 7 bases and J 6 bases, leaving 20 bases between the germline ends. Looked up from germline, CDR1 is SGHKS and CDR2 is YYEKEE (reference sequence). The CDR3 spans 14 residues. The CDR3 reads CASSSVSGVPEQYF. DNA of the CDR3: TGTGCCAGCTCTTCGGTCTCGGGTGTTCCCGAGCAGTACTTC.

V is TRBV27 and J is TRBJ1-5; D unresolved. Per germline, CDR1 MNHEY and CDR2 SMNVEV (reference sequence). Trimming stripped 0 bases from V and 4 bases from J, with 7 bases between. CDR3 length: 14 residues. CDR3 amino acids: CASSLSRANQPQHF. The CDR3 DNA follows: TGTGCCAGCAGTTTATCGAGGGCAAATCAGCCCCAGCATTTT.

On this clone itself: One end of the junction does not line up with germline, which may come from a read error. The genes are TRBV6-5 and TRBJ2-4; 8 positions agree with TRBD2. Germline V gives CDR1 MNHEY, CDR2 SVGAGI. CDR3 length: 14 residues. The CDR3 nucleotides read TGTGCCAGCACCAGAGCGGGAGCCCAAAACATTCAGTACTTC. It yields the protein CASTRAGAQNIQYF.

This sequence joins TRBV27 and TRBJ2-3; 13 bases line up with TRBD2. The germline V gene encodes CDR1 MNHEY and CDR2 SMNVEV (reference sequence). CDR3 size: 19 residues. Trimming took 6 bases from V and 0 from J; bases not matched to a gene: 12. Written as DNA, the CDR3 is TGTGCCAGCAGCCGACTTACTCCGGGACTAGCGGGGAGCACAGATACGCAGTATTTT. Residues: CASSRLTPGLAGSTDTQYF.

The rearrangement links TRBV7-9 to TRBJ2-2; a possible D gene is TRBD1 (6 bases). Trimming left V 4 bases short and J 1 base short, with 10 bases between. Germline V gene data show CDR1 as SEHNR and CDR2 as FQNEAQ (reference sequence). There are 15 residues in the CDR3. The CDR3 spells CASSSRTVNTGELFF. CDR3 DNA sequence: TGTGCCAGCAGCTCACGGACAGTGAACACCGGGGAGCTGTTTTTT.

At least ten counts were recorded for this clone. This sequence joins TRBV10-1 and TRBJ2-2, with D unclear. Trimming cost V 0 bases and J 6 bases, with 8 bases left between them. There are 14 residues in the CDR3. The V gene's germline CDR1 is WNHNN and CDR2 SYGVQD (reference sequence). The CDR3 region is CASSESKSPGELFF. The CDR3 DNA reads as TGCGCCAGCAGTGAGTCGAAGAGCCCCGGGGAGCTGTTTTTT.

The chain combines TRBV6-5 with TRBJ1-5; no definite D call. This CDR3 is built from 13 residues. The V gene lost 0 bases and the J gene lost 6 bases, with 6 bases spanning the gap. Looked up from germline, CDR1 is MNHEY and CDR2 is SVGAGI. As DNA, the CDR3 is TGTGCCAGCAGTTACTCGAGGAGTCAGCCCCAGCATTTT. Translating gives CASSYSRSQPQHF.